This T cell receptor beta chain was found in a study of post-analysis software for immune sequencing data. Study details: Disease courses included relapsing-remitting, secondary progressive and progressive-relapsing multiple sclerosis. Study-wide points: About five TRBV segments were more frequent in patients than controls; TRBV5-6, TRBV5-1 and TRBV20-1 belonged to this group. Clustering by F measure revealed strong co-clustering among samples prepared together in one batch. Controls had significantly higher normalized Chao1 diversity than multiple sclerosis patients.

Per the germline V gene, CDR1 is MNHEY and CDR2 is SVGEGT. Between the trimmed V and J ends, which lost 5 bases and 2 bases, there was a span of 13 bases. This CDR3 contains 14 residues. This clonotype was detected many times. Its antigen is not known. Unique molecular identifiers featured in each of the TCR beta cDNA libraries. The yield from approximately 1 to 10 million T cells was roughly 500,000 cDNA molecules in total. TCRdb re-analysed the PCR reads in MiXCR, keeping a single row per CDR3 protein. The sample has a few hundred thousand distinct CDR3 sequences, approximately 38% seen once. The chain joins TRBV6-2 or TRBV6-3 to TRBJ2-7; D is unclear. The clonotype was recovered from a girl under 18 with multiple sclerosis. The source material was blood. The DNA for the CDR3 is TGTGCCAGCAGTAGGCCGAGTCACCCCTACGAGCAGTACTTC. It yields the protein CASSRPSHPYEQYF.